The 8 T cell receptor beta chains presented below share a single source sample, sequenced in a study of shared clonotypes between healthy human individuals. The repertoire was sequenced with immunoSEQ multiplex PCR; TCRdb's copy has only in-frame clones and lacks some. The sample consists of around 650,000 clones, 95% to 96% of them appearing once. Only CD45RO-negative cells positively selected for CCR7 counted as naive CD8 cells, so terminally differentiated effector memory CD45RA+ cells were excluded. The sequenced material came from naive CD8+ T cells sorted from blood. The receptors stem from a woman aged 25 to 39 in good health.

The V and J genes are TRBV10-1 and TRBJ1-1; 10 positions match TRBD1. V gave up 4 bases and J gave up 5 bases; unmatched junction bases: 7. The CDR3 contains 15 residues. Per germline, CDR1 WNHNN and CDR2 SYGVQD (reference sequence). CDR3 in amino acids: CASSAGTGEGTEAFF. In nucleotides, the CDR3 is TGCGCCAGCAGTGCCGGGACAGGGGAGGGGACTGAAGCTTTCTTT.

CDR3 in amino acids: CASSFGITGSGTEAFF. CDR3 nucleotides: TGTGCCAGCAGCTTCGGCATCACGGGGAGTGGCACTGAAGCTTTCTTT. The V and J genes are TRBV7-9 and TRBJ1-1; D unclear. Trimming took off 3 bases at V and 4 bases at J, with 18 bases between the two ends. This CDR3 spans 16 amino acids. The germline gives CDR1 SEHNR, CDR2 FQNEAQ (reference sequence).

V and J are TRBV9 and TRBJ2-1; D is possibly TRBD2 (6 bases). The CDR3 runs to 14 residues. V lost 0 bases, J lost 5 bases, and 9 bases lay in between. Germline V lookup: CDR1 SGDLS, CDR2 YYNGEE. The CDR3 is CASSVGLGHNEQFF. CDR3 bases: TGTGCCAGCAGCGTAGGACTAGGACACAATGAGCAGTTCTTC.

The genes are TRBV7-9 and TRBJ2-5, with TRBD2 as a possible D gene (6 bases). CDR1 is SEHNR and CDR2 is FQNEAQ in the germline V gene (reference sequence). The CDR3 runs to 15 residues. The V and J ends lost 2 bases and 3 bases respectively, with 13 bases between them. CDR3: CASSLISRGKETQYF. CDR3 in DNA: TGTGCCAGCAGCTTAATAAGCCGGGGGAAAGAGACCCAGTACTTC.

This clone was recorded once. This CDR3 reads CASSERTSGFYEQYF. Here the CDR3 DNA reads TGTGCCAGCAGCGAACGGACTAGCGGGTTCTACGAGCAGTACTTC. This chain joins TRBV7-2 and TRBJ2-7; 11 bases fit TRBD2. There are 15 residues in the CDR3. Per the germline V gene, CDR1 is SGHTA and CDR2 is FQGNSA. The trim removed 5 bases at V and 3 bases at J, leaving 6 bases unmatched. Full variable domain (rest looked up from reference TRBV7-2 and TRBJ2-7): GAGVSQSPSNKVTEKGKDVELRCDPISGHTALYWYRQSLGQGLEFLIYFQGNSAPDKSGLPSDRFSAERTGGSVSTLTIQRTQQEDSAVYLCASSERTSGFYEQYFGPGTRLTVT.

The chain joins TRBV6-5 to TRBJ2-3, with 12 bases aligning to TRBD2. After removal of 6 bases from V and 4 bases from J, the junction contained 5 bases not matched to a gene. Germline V CDR1 and CDR2: MNHEY, SVGAGI. CDR3 length: 15 amino acids. CDR3 sequence: CASSSTSGSADTQYF. The DNA for the CDR3 is TGTGCCAGCAGCTCGACTAGCGGGAGCGCAGATACGCAGTATTTT.

CDR3 loop: CASSLSGDGAYEQYF. In DNA form, the CDR3 reads TGTGCCAGCAGTTTATCAGGGGACGGCGCCTACGAGCAGTACTTC. This rearrangement joins TRBV27 to TRBJ2-7, with D tentatively TRBD1 or TRBD2 (5 bases each). The CDR3 has 15 residues. Looked up from germline, CDR1 is MNHEY and CDR2 is SMNVEV (reference sequence). V gave up 0 bases and J gave up 2 bases, with 11 bases separating them.

This clone was counted once. This sample includes further DNA sequences coding for the same CDR3. J is TRBJ2-7 and V is TRBV28; tentatively, D is TRBD2 (6 bases). The CDR3 runs 14 residues. CDR1 is MDHEN and CDR2 is SYDVKM in the germline V gene. The V end lost 3 bases, the J end lost 3 bases, and 12 bases lay between the germline ends. Here the CDR3 DNA reads TGTGCCAGCAGTTTGGGGGGATTAAGCTACGAGCAGTACTTC. Translating it yields CASSLGGLSYEQYF.